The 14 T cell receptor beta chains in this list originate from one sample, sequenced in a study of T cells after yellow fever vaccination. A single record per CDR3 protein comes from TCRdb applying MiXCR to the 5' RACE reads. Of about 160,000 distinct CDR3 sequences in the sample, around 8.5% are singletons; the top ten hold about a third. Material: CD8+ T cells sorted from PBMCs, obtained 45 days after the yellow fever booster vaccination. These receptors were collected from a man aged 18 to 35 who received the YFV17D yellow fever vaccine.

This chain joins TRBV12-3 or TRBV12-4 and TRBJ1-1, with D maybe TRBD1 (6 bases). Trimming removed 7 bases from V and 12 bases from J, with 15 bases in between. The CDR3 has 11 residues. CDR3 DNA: TGTGCCAGCACCTGGGGGGCCTTACCTTTCTTT. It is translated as CASTWGALPFF.

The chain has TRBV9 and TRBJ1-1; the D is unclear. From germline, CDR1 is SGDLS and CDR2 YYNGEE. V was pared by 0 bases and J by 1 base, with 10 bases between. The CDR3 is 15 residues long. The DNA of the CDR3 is TGTGCCAGCAGCGTAGTATACTCCGGGAACACTGAAGCTTTCTTT. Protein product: CASSVVYSGNTEAFF.

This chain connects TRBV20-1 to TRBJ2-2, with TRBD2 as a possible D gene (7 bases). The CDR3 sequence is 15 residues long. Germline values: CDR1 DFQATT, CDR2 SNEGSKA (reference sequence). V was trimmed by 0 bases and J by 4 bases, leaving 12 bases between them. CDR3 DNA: TGCAGTGCTAGAGATCTGCGGGGGCCCACCGGGGAGCTGTTTTTT. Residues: CSARDLRGPTGELFF.

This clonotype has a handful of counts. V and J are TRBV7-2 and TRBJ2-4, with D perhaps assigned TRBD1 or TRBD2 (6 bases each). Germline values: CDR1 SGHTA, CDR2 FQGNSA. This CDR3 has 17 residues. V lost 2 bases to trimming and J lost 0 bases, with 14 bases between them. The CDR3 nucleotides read TGTGCCAGCAGCTTAATTATAAGGGGGGCAGCCAAAAACATTCAGTACTTC. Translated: CASSLIIRGAAKNIQYF.

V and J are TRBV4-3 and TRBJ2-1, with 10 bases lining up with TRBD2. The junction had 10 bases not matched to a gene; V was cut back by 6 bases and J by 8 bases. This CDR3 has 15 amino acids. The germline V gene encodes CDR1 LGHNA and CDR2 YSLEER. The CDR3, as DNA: TGCGCCAGCAGGCACGAGCGGGGGGGCCTTTATGAGCAGTTCTTC. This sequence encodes CASRHERGGLYEQFF.

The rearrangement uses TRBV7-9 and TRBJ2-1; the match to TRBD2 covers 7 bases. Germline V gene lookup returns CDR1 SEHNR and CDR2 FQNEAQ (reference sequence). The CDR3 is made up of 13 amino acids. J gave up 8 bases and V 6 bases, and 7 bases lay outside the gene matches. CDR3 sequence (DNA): TGTGCCAGCAGTGGGGGGGGTCTCCATGAGCAGTTCTTC. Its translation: CASSGGGLHEQFF. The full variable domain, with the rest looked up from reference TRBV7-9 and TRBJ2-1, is DTGVSQNPRHKITKRGQNVTFRCDPISEHNRLYWYRQTLGQGPEFLTYFQNEAQLEKSRLLSDRFSAERPKGSFSTLEIQRTEQGDSAMYLCASSGGGLHEQFFGPGTRLTVL.

The CDR3, as DNA: TGTGCCATTTCCCGGGATGCTGACTACGAGCAGTACTTC. It translates to CAISRDADYEQYF. The rearrangement links TRBV10-3 to TRBJ2-7, with D possibly being TRBD2 (5 bases). V lost 9 bases and J 3 bases, leaving 15 bases between the germline ends. CDR1 ENHRY and CDR2 SYGVKD come from the germline V gene. CDR3 length equals 13 residues.

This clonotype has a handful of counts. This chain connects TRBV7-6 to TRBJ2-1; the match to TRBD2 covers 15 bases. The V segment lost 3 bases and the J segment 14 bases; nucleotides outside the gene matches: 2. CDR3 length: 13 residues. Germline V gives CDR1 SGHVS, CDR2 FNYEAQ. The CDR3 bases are TGTGCCAGCAGCTTCAGGACTAGCGGGGGGGAGTTCTTC. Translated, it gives CASSFRTSGGEFF.

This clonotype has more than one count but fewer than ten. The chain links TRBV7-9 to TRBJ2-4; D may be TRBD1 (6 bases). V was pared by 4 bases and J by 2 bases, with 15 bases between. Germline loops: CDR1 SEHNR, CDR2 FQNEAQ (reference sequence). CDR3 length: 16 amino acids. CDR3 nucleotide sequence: TGTGCCAGCAGCTACCGGGACACCACATCCAAAAACATTCAGTACTTC. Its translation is CASSYRDTTSKNIQYF.

The chain's CDR3 is CATSRDGESANEQFF. The CDR3, as DNA: TGTGCCACCAGCAGAGATGGGGAAAGTGCCAATGAGCAGTTCTTC. The V and J genes are TRBV15 and TRBJ2-1; D unclear. The V and J ends lost 0 bases and 6 bases respectively, with 12 bases between them. This CDR3 is built from 15 residues. The V gene's germline CDR1 is LNHNV and CDR2 YYDKDF (reference sequence).

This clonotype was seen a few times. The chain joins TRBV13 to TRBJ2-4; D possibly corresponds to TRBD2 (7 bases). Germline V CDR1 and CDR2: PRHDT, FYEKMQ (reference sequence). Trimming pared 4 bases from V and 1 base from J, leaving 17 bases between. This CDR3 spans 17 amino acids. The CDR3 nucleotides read TGTGCCAGCAGCTCGCTACGGGCGGGGGCGGCCAAAAACATTCAGTACTTC. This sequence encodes CASSSLRAGAAKNIQYF.

The CDR3 bases are TGTGCCAGCAGGGAAGGACAGGGCTACCTTCGCGAGCAGTACGTC. It translates to CASREGQGYLREQYV. The rearrangement links TRBV2 to TRBJ2-7, with 8 bases that match TRBD1. Germline V gives CDR1 SNHLY, CDR2 FYNNEI. The CDR3 has 15 amino acids.

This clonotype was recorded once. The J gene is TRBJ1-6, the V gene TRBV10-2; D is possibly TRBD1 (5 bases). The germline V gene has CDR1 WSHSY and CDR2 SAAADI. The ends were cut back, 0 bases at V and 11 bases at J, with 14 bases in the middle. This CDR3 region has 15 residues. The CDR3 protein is CASSESGASGAPLHF. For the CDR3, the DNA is TGCGCCAGCAGTGAGTCAGGGGCTTCGGGTGCACCCCTCCACTTT.

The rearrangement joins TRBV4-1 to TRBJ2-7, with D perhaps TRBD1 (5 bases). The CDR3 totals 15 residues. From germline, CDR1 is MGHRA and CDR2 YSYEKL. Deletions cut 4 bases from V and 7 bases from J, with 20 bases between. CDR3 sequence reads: CASSLGPGPQREQYV. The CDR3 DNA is TGCGCCAGCAGCCTAGGGCCAGGGCCACAAAGGGAGCAGTACGTC.